This T cell receptor (beta chain) was obtained from a study of blood T cell repertoires in COVID-19. Profiling relied on immunoSEQ multiplex PCR, and the TCRdb table lists in-frame clones only, not all of them. The sample carries some 210,000 clones, 70% to 90% recorded once. Germline assignment: CDR1 KGHSH and CDR2 LQKENI. V shed 6 bases, J shed 2 bases, and the junction held 10 bases outside the gene matches. CDR3 length: 16 amino acids. This clone was seen a handful of times. This TCR derives from a woman aged 40 to 50 who had recovered from COVID-19. The sample comprised peripheral blood. This chain connects TRBV18 to TRBJ1-3, with 7 nucleotides matching TRBD1. In DNA, the CDR3 is TGTGCCAGCTCGAAGCGACAGGGACTAGCTGGAAACACCATATATTTT. This codes for CASSKRQGLAGNTIYF.